This T cell receptor (beta chain) was recorded in a study of blood T cell repertoires in COVID-19. Turning to the study itself: Sites in the United States, Italy and Spain provided acute and convalescent COVID-19 samples. Sample material is recorded as cDNA or gDNA derived from T cells, B-cell-depleted T cells, or PBMCs.

The V gene end was trimmed by 2 bases and the J gene end by 2 bases; junction bases not matched to a gene: 3. This CDR3 is built from 15 residues. Germline loops: CDR1 SGHRS, CDR2 YFSETQ. How the authors handled the data: Researchers report that nucleated cell counts were estimated from reference gene primer amplification. Using immunoSEQ multiplex PCR, the repertoire was profiled, and TCRdb retains in-frame clones only, with some absent. V, J and clone size are those of that table, while D and trimming were read from the DNA. The sample records 100,000 or so clones, 75% to 90% being singletons. The source is a human donor in a cohort sampled during active COVID-19. The chain employs TRBV5-1 and TRBJ2-7; TRBD1 matches 11 bases. Sequencing was done on a sample of peripheral blood. This CDR3 is CASSLGTGGAYEQYF. The CDR3 nucleotides read TGCGCCAGCAGCTTAGGGACAGGGGGTGCCTACGAGCAGTACTTC.